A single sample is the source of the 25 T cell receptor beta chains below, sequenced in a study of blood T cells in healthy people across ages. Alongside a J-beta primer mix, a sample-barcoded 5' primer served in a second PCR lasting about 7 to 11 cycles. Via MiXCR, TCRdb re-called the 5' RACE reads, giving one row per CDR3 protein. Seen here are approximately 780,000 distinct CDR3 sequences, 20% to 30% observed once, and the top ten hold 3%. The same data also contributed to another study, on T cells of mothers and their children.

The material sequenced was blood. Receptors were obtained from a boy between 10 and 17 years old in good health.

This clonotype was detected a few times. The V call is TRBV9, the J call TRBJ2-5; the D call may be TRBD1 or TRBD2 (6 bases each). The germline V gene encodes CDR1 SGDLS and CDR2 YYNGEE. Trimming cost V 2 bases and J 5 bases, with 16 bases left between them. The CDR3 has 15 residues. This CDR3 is CASSVYGGIGETQYF. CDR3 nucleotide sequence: TGTGCCAGCAGCGTCTACGGGGGCATAGGGGAGACCCAGTACTTC.

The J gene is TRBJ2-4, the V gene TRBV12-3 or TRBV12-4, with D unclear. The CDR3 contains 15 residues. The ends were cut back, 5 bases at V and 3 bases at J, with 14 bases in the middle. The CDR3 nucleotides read TGTGCCAGCAGTGGAAGGGCTATGGGCAAAAACATTCAGTACTTC. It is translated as CASSGRAMGKNIQYF.

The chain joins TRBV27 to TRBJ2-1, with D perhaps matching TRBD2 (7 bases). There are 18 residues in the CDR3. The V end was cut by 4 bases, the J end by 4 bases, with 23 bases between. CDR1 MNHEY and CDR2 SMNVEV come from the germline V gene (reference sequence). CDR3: CASSSSLRGGLNYNEQFF. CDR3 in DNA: TGTGCCAGCAGTTCCTCCCTAAGGGGGGGCCTTAATTACAATGAGCAGTTCTTC.

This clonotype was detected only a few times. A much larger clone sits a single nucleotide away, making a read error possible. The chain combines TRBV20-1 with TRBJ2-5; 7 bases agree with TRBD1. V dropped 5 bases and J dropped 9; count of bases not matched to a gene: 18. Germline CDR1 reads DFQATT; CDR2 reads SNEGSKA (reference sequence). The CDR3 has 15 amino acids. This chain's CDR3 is CSAAPLTGPEWAQYF. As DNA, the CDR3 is TGCAGTGCTGCCCCCCTGACAGGGCCGGAGTGGGCCCAGTACTTC.

CDR3 coding DNA: TGTGCCAGCAGCTTAACACGGGAGACTGACTATGGCTACACCTTC. This codes for CASSLTRETDYGYTF. The chain carries TRBV7-3 and TRBJ1-2; D not resolved. Trimming took off 0 bases at V and 3 bases at J, with 11 bases between the two ends. Per the germline V gene, CDR1 is SGHTA and CDR2 is FQGTGA. The CDR3 runs to 15 residues. Variable domain in full (rest from reference TRBV7-3 and TRBJ1-2): GAGVSQTPSNKVTEKGKYVELRCDPISGHTALYWYRQSLGQGPEFLIYFQGTGAADDSGLPNDRFFAVRPEGSVSTLKIQRTERGDSAVYLCASSLTRETDYGYTFGSGTRLTVV.

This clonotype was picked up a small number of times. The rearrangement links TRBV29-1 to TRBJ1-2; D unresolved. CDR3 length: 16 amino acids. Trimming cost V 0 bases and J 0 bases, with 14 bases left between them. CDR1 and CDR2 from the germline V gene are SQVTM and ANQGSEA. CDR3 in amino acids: CSVEERAVLANYGYTF. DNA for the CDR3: TGCAGCGTTGAAGAGAGGGCCGTACTAGCTAACTATGGCTACACCTTC.

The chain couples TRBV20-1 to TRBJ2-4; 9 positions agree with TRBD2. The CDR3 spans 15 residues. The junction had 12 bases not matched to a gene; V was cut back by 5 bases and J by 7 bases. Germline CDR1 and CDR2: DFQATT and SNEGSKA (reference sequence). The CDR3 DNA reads TGCAGTGCTTATAGCGGGAGAAATGGCAATAACATTCAGTACTTC. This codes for CSAYSGRNGNNIQYF.

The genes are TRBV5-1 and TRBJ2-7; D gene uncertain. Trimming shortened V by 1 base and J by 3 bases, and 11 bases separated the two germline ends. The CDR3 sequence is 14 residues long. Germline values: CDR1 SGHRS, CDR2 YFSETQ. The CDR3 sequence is CASSLSGEVYEQYF. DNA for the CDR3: TGCGCCAGCAGCTTGTCCGGTGAAGTCTACGAGCAGTACTTC. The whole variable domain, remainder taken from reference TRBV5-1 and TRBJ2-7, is KAGVTQTPRYLIKTRGQQVTLSCSPISGHRSVSWYQQTPGQGLQFLFEYFSETQRNKGNFPGRFSGRQFSNSRSEMNVSTLELGDSALYLCASSLSGEVYEQYFGPGTRLTVT.

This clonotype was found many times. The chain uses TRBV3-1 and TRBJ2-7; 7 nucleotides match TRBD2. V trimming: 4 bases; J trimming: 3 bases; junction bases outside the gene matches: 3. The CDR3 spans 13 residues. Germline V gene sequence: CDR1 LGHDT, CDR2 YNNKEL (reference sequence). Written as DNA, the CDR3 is TGTGCCAGCAGCCTACCGGGGGGCTACGAGCAGTACTTC. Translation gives CASSLPGGYEQYF.

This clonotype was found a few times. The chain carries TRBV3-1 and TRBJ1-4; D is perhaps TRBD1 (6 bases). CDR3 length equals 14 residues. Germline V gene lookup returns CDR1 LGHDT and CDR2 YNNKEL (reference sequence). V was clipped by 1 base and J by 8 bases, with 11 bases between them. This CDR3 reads CASSQVAGDEKLFF. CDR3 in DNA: TGTGCCAGCAGCCAAGTCGCAGGGGACGAAAAACTGTTTTTT.

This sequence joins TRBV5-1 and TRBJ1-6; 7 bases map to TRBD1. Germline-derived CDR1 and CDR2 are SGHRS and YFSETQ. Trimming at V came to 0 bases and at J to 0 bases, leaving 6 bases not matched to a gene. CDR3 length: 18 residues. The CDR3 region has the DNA TGCGCCAGCAGCTTGGTGGGACAGAGGAGCTCCTATAATTCACCCCTCCACTTT. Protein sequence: CASSLVGQRSSYNSPLHF.

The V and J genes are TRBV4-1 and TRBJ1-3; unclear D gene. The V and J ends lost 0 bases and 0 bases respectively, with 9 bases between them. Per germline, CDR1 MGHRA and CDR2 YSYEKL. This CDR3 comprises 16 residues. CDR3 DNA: TGCGCCAGCAGCCAAGAGACCGTTTACTCTGGAAACACCATATATTTT. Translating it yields CASSQETVYSGNTIYF.

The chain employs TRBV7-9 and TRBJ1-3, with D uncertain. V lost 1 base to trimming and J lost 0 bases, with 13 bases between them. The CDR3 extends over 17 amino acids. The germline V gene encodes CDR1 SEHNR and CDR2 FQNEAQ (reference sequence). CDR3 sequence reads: CASSLVWASGSGNTIYF. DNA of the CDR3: TGTGCCAGCAGCTTAGTTTGGGCTTCGGGCTCTGGAAACACCATATATTTT.

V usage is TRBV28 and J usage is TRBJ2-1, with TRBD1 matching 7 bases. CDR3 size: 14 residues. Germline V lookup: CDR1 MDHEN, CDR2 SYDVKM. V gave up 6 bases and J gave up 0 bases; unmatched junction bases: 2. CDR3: CASRGTDSYNEQFF. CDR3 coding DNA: TGTGCCAGCAGGGGGACAGACTCCTACAATGAGCAGTTCTTC. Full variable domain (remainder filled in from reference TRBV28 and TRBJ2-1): DVKVTQSSRYLVKRTGEKVFLECVQDMDHENMFWYRQDPGLGLRLIYFSYDVKMKEKGDIPEGYSVSREKKERFSLILESASTNQTSMYLCASRGTDSYNEQFFGPGTRLTVL.

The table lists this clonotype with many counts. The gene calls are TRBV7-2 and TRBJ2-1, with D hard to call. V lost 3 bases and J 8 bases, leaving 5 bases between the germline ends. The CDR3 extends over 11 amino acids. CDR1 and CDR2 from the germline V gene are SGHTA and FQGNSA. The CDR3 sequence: CASSFVYEQFF. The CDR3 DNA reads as TGTGCCAGCAGCTTCGTCTATGAGCAGTTCTTC.

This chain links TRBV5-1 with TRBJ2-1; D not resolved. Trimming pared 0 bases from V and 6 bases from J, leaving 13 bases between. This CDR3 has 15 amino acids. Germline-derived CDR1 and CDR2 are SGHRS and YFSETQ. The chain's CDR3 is CASSLERVAFNEQFF. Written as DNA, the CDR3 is TGCGCCAGCAGCTTGGAGCGCGTAGCTTTCAATGAGCAGTTCTTC.

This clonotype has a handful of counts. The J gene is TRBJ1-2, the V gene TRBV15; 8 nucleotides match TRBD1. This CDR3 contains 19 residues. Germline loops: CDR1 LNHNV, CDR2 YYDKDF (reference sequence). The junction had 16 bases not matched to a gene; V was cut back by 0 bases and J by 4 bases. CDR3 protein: CATSRDSGTGFYQGYGYTF. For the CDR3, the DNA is TGTGCCACCAGCAGAGACAGCGGGACAGGATTTTATCAGGGCTATGGCTACACCTTC. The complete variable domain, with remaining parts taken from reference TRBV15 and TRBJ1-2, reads DAMVIQNPRYQVTQFGKPVTLSCSQTLNHNVMYWYQQKSSQAPKLLFHYYDKDFNNEADTPDNFQSRRPNTSFCFLDIRSPGLGDTAMYLCATSRDSGTGFYQGYGYTFGSGTRLTVV.

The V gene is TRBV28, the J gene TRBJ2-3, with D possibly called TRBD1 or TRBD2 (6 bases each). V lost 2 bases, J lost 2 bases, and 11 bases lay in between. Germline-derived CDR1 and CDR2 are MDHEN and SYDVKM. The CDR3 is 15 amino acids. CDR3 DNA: TGTGCCAGCAGTTTAGGGGGGCGTCCCACAGATACGCAGTATTTT. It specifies CASSLGGRPTDTQYF.

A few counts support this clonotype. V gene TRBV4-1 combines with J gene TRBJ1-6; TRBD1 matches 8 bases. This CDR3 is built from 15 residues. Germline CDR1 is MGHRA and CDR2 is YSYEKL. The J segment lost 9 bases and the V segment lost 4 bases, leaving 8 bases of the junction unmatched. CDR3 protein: CASSPSTTGASPLHF. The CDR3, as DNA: TGCGCCAGCAGCCCCAGCACGACAGGGGCTTCACCCCTCCACTTT.

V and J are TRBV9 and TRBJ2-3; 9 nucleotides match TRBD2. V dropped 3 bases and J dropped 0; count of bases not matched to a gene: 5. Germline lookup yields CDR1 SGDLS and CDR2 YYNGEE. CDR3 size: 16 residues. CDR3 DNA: TGTGCCAGCAGCGGGACTAGCGCCCCTAGCACAGATACGCAGTATTTT. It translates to CASSGTSAPSTDTQYF.

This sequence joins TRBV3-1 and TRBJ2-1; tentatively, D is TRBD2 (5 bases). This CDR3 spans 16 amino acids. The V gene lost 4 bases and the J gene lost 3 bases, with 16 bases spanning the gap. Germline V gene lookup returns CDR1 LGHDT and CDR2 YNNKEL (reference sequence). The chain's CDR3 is CASSPEGARVYNEQFF. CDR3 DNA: TGTGCCAGCAGCCCTGAGGGCGCGCGCGTCTACAATGAGCAGTTCTTC.

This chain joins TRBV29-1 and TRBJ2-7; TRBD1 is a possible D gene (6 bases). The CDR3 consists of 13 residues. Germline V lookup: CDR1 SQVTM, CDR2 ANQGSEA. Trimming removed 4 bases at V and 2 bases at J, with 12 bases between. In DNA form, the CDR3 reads TGCAGCGTTGTTTCAGGGGTCACCTACGAGCAGTACTTC. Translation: CSVVSGVTYEQYF.

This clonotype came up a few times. The CDR3 region is CASSFGGSRGTEAFF. CDR3 bases: TGCGCCAGCAGTTTTGGGGGGTCGAGGGGCACTGAAGCTTTCTTT. This sequence joins TRBV5-1 and TRBJ1-1; possibly TRBD1 for D (5 bases). Per the germline V gene, CDR1 is SGHRS and CDR2 is YFSETQ. The CDR3 contains 15 residues. V lost 5 bases and J lost 4, with 18 bases in between.

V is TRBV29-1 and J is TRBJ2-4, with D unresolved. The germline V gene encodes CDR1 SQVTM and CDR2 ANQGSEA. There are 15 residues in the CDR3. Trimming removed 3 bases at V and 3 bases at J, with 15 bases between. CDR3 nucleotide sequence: TGCAGCGTTGATTTGTCAGCTCGAGGCAAAAACATTCAGTACTTC. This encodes CSVDLSARGKNIQYF.

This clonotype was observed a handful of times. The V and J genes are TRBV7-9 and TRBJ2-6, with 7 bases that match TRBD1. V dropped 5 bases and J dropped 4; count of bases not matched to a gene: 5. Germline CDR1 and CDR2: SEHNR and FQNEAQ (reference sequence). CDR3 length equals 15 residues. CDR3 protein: CASSVDRAGANVLTF. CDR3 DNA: TGTGCCAGCAGCGTCGACAGGGCCGGGGCCAACGTCCTGACTTTC.